This passage covers 27 T cell receptor beta chains from one sample sequenced in a study of cytomegalovirus exposure and HLA in healthy donors. 60 Vbeta and 13 Jbeta primers were used in PCR. The data were produced by immunoSEQ multiplex PCR, yet TCRdb's version contains in-frame clones alone and is incomplete. Seen here are about 130,000 clones, around 75% observed once, and the top ten hold around 3.2%. Sample: PBMCs. The receptor source for this set is a man aged 25 to 40 in good health and CMV-seronegative.

The V and J genes are TRBV18 and TRBJ2-7; weak D call: TRBD1 (5 bases). This CDR3 contains 14 residues. The germline V and J ends were trimmed by 4 bases and 6 bases, with 16 bases remaining between them. Germline lookup yields CDR1 KGHSH and CDR2 LQKENI. The CDR3 DNA follows: TGTGCCAGCTCACGCGATACACAGGCCAGCGAGCAGTACTTC. Protein: CASSRDTQASEQYF.

This clone was counted once. V is TRBV30 and J is TRBJ2-1; maybe TRBD1 (6 bases). The germline CDR1 and CDR2 sequences are GTSNPN and SVGIG (reference sequence). V was clipped by 8 bases and J by 12 bases, with 23 bases between them. The CDR3 loop spans 13 amino acids. The CDR3 loop reads CAHFFGPRGRQFF. DNA of the CDR3: TGTGCCCACTTTTTCGGCCCCAGGGGCCGGCAGTTCTTC. Complete variable domain (other parts from reference TRBV30 and TRBJ2-1): SQTIHQWPATLVQPVGSPLSLECTVEGTSNPNLYWYRQAAGRGLQLLFYSVGIGQISSEVPQNLSASRPQDRQFILSSKKLLLSDSGFYLCAHFFGPRGRQFFGPGTRLTVL.

This clone occurred a few times. The chain combines TRBV4-1 with TRBJ2-7, with 7 bases aligning to TRBD1. Per germline, CDR1 MGHRA and CDR2 YSYEKL. The CDR3 has 14 amino acids. V gave up 1 base and J gave up 2 bases; unmatched junction bases: 2. The CDR3: CASSQGTGTYEQYF. CDR3 DNA: TGCGCCAGCAGCCAAGGGACAGGTACCTACGAGCAGTACTTC.

Here the CDR3 reads CARGESNTEAFF. The CDR3 region has the DNA TGTGCCAGAGGGGAGTCGAACACTGAAGCTTTCTTT. The gene calls are TRBV7-5 and TRBJ1-1. TRBV7-5 is given as a pseudogene. The CDR3 is 12 residues long.

This chain links TRBV20-1 with TRBJ2-5; no clear D. CDR3 length: 11 residues. CDR1 is DFQATT and CDR2 is SNEGSKA in the germline V gene (reference sequence). The CDR3 loop reads CTPVSEETQYF. CDR3 bases: TGCACCCCGGTGTCCGAAGAGACCCAGTACTTC.

The CDR3 DNA reads as TGTGCCAGCAGAGAAACCGGGGGGCCGTACAATGAGCAGTTCTTC. This gives the protein CASRETGGPYNEQFF. The chain couples TRBV27 to TRBJ2-1, with a tentative D call TRBD2 (7 bases). V was cut by 6 bases and J by 4 bases, with 16 bases left in between. CDR1 is MNHEY and CDR2 is SMNVEV in the germline V gene (reference sequence). The CDR3 has 15 residues.

The chain employs TRBV5-8 and TRBJ2-5; 8 nucleotides agree with TRBD2. J lost 1 base, V lost 2 bases, and 7 bases had no gene match. The germline V gene encodes CDR1 SGHTS and CDR2 YDEGEE. The CDR3 runs 16 residues. The CDR3 is CASSFIRGGLQETQYF. CDR3 DNA sequence: TGTGCCAGCAGCTTTATCCGGGGGGGCCTCCAAGAGACCCAGTACTTC. Based on the CDR3 plus reference TRBV5-8 and TRBJ2-5, the full variable domain is EAGVTQSPTHLIKTRGQQATLRCSPISGHTSVYWYQQALGLGLQFLLWYDEGEERNRGNFPPRFSGRQFPNYSSELNVNALELEDSALYLCASSFIRGGLQETQYFGPGTRLLVL.

The chain links TRBV30 to TRBJ1-5; 8 bases fit TRBD1. Germline assignment: CDR1 GTSNPN and CDR2 SVGIG (reference sequence). Losses at the gene ends were 2 bases for V and 4 bases for J; bases not matched to a gene: 4. The CDR3 runs to 14 residues. The CDR3 loop reads CAWSFTGGNQPQHF. CDR3 DNA: TGTGCCTGGAGTTTTACAGGGGGGAATCAGCCCCAGCATTTT. The complete variable domain, with remaining parts taken from reference TRBV30 and TRBJ1-5, reads SQTIHQWPATLVQPVGSPLSLECTVEGTSNPNLYWYRQAAGRGLQLLFYSVGIGQISSEVPQNLSASRPQDRQFILSSKKLLLSDSGFYLCAWSFTGGNQPQHFGDGTRLSIL.

V is TRBV25-1 and J is TRBJ1-1; 7 positions agree with TRBD1. Germline V lookup: CDR1 MGHDK, CDR2 SYGVNS. Unmatched junction bases numbered 9, after V lost 7 bases and J lost 4 bases. The CDR3 is 14 residues long. For the CDR3, the DNA is TGTGCCAGCACCCGAGGGGGCTATGGCACTGAAGCTTTCTTT. It yields the protein CASTRGGYGTEAFF.

This clone turned up a few times. This chain connects TRBV27 to TRBJ2-7; 10 nucleotides agree with TRBD1. The CDR3 sequence is 14 residues long. Unmatched junction bases numbered 3, after V lost 3 bases and J lost 4 bases. The germline CDR1 and CDR2 sequences are MNHEY and SMNVEV (reference sequence). This chain's CDR3 is CASSLGQGYYEQYF. Here the CDR3 DNA reads TGTGCCAGCAGTTTGGGACAGGGGTATTACGAGCAGTACTTC.

The chain is built from TRBV30 and TRBJ2-2; D may be TRBD1 (8 bases). The V end lost 4 bases, the J end lost 5 bases, and 14 bases lay between the germline ends. The germline V gene has CDR1 GTSNPN and CDR2 SVGIG (reference sequence). This CDR3 spans 14 amino acids. CDR3 bases: TGTGCCTGGATTAACAGGGGGGGAACCGGGGAGCTGTTTTTT. This sequence encodes CAWINRGGTGELFF.

The chain combines TRBV9 with TRBJ2-7; TRBD1 is a possible D gene (6 bases). CDR3 length equals 12 residues. V lost 4 bases and J 4 bases, leaving 9 bases between the germline ends. Germline V gene lookup returns CDR1 SGDLS and CDR2 YYNGEE. DNA for the CDR3: TGTGCCAGCAGCTCCACAGGGTACGAGCAGTACTTC. This gives the protein CASSSTGYEQYF.

V is TRBV7-9 and J is TRBJ1-5, with 8 bases fitting TRBD1. Germline CDR1 is SEHNR and CDR2 is FQNEAQ (reference sequence). V shed 5 bases, J shed 6 bases, and the junction held 6 bases outside the gene matches. The CDR3 is made up of 14 amino acids. In DNA, the CDR3 is TGTGCCAGCAGCGGACAGGGCGGGAGTCAGCCCCAGCATTTT. This encodes CASSGQGGSQPQHF.

The chain links TRBV5-4 to TRBJ2-5; 9 bases match TRBD1. CDR3 length equals 15 residues. Germline CDR1 reads SGHNT; CDR2 reads YYREEE (reference sequence). With V trimmed by 4 bases and J by 6 bases, 10 bases remained unmatched. The chain's CDR3 is CASSVGDRVAKTQYF. CDR3 nucleotides: TGTGCCAGCAGCGTAGGGGACAGGGTGGCGAAGACCCAGTACTTC. Full variable domain (rest looked up from reference TRBV5-4 and TRBJ2-5): ETGVTQSPTHLIKTRGQQVTLRCSSQSGHNTVSWYQQALGQGPQFIFQYYREEENGRGNFPPRFSGLQFPNYSSELNVNALELDDSALYLCASSVGDRVAKTQYFGPGTRLLVL.

J is TRBJ2-1 and V is TRBV7-9; 9 nucleotides agree with TRBD2. CDR1 and CDR2 from the germline V gene are SEHNR and FQNEAQ (reference sequence). There are 15 residues in the CDR3. J was trimmed by 8 bases and V by 8 bases; bases with no gene match: 13. The CDR3 sequence is CASQDGAGGFYEQFF. DNA for the CDR3: TGTGCCAGCCAGGACGGCGCGGGGGGGTTCTATGAGCAGTTCTTC.

J is TRBJ2-7 and V is TRBV4-1; no definite D call. Germline assignment: CDR1 MGHRA and CDR2 YSYEKL. The CDR3 loop spans 15 amino acids. V was pared by 1 base and J by 2 bases, with 12 bases between. The CDR3 nucleotides read TGCGCCAGCAGCCAAGGTATTTCAGAGGCCTACGAGCAGTACTTC. This encodes CASSQGISEAYEQYF.

This clone appeared a single time. This chain connects TRBV2 to TRBJ2-3; 9 bases line up with TRBD1. There are 14 residues in the CDR3. The germline gives CDR1 SNHLY, CDR2 FYNNEI. J was trimmed by 5 bases and V by 3 bases; bases with no gene match: 3. DNA of the CDR3: TGTGCCAGCAGTGAGGGGACAGGGTTAGATACGCAGTATTTT. Its translation is CASSEGTGLDTQYF.

The CDR3 loop reads CASSLGEYEQYF. The CDR3 DNA reads TGTGCCAGCAGTTTAGGAGAGTACGAGCAGTACTTC. V and J are TRBV28 and TRBJ2-7; the D is unclear. V lost 2 bases, J lost 4 bases, and 6 bases lay in between. This CDR3 spans 12 amino acids. Germline lookup yields CDR1 MDHEN and CDR2 SYDVKM.

The chain employs TRBV27 and TRBJ2-7, with a weak D call TRBD2 (6 bases). The CDR3 sequence is 16 residues long. V was cut by 5 bases and J by 2 bases, with 19 bases left in between. Germline V gene sequence: CDR1 MNHEY, CDR2 SMNVEV (reference sequence). In DNA form, the CDR3 reads TGTGCCAGCAGTCTTGGTAGACTCGGGGGAGCCTACGAGCAGTACTTC. This gives the protein CASSLGRLGGAYEQYF.

V is TRBV5-1 and J is TRBJ1-2; no clear D gene. CDR3 size: 13 residues. Between the trimmed V and J ends, which lost 0 bases and 4 bases, there was a span of 7 bases. Germline values: CDR1 SGHRS, CDR2 YFSETQ. CDR3 in DNA: TGCGCCAGCAGCTTGGAGGCAGGCTATGGCTACACCTTC. This codes for CASSLEAGYGYTF.

The chain is built from TRBV14 and TRBJ2-3, with 11 positions matching TRBD2. CDR1 is SGHDN, CDR2 FVKESK, per germline. This CDR3 is built from 14 residues. J was trimmed by 4 bases and V by 4 bases; bases with no gene match: 1. The CDR3 nucleotides read TGTGCCAGCAGCCTACTAGCGGGAGCAGATACGCAGTATTTT. Translating it yields CASSLLAGADTQYF.

This clone has more than one count but fewer than ten. Other DNA sequences of this sample code for an identical CDR3. V gene TRBV4-2 combines with J gene TRBJ1-6, with 8 bases that match TRBD1. Germline V lookup: CDR1 LGHNA, CDR2 YNFKEQ. The junction had 9 bases not matched to a gene; V was cut back by 0 bases and J by 8 bases. The CDR3 sequence is 17 residues long. The CDR3 coding sequence is TGTGCCAGCAGCCAAGATTCGCGGACAGGGTGGGATTCACCCCTCCACTTT. Translating gives CASSQDSRTGWDSPLHF.

The chain carries TRBV9 and TRBJ2-1; 7 nucleotides align to TRBD2. The CDR3 loop spans 15 amino acids. In germline, CDR1 is SGDLS, CDR2 YYNGEE. J gave up 4 bases and V 0 bases, and 4 bases lay outside the gene matches. The CDR3 protein is CASSVGPSGYNEQFF. CDR3 bases: TGTGCCAGCAGCGTAGGGCCTAGCGGTTACAATGAGCAGTTCTTC.

As concerns this clone: Here the CDR3 omits its conserved ending phenylalanine or tryptophan, so a read error is the likely source. The rearrangement links TRBV5-1 to TRBJ1-1; TRBD1 matches at 8 bases. Germline V lookup: CDR1 SGHRS, CDR2 YFSETQ. The trim removed 4 bases at V and 4 bases at J, leaving 3 bases unmatched. The CDR3 is made up of 13 amino acids. The CDR3 sequence is CASSADRGTEAFV. The CDR3 nucleotides are TGCGCCAGCAGCGCCGACAGGGGCACTGAAGCTTTCGTT.

Worth noting for this clone: Compared with germline, one end of the junction differs, possibly owing to a read error. This rearrangement joins TRBV7-7 to TRBJ2-3; weak D call: TRBD2 (6 bases). Germline loops: CDR1 SSHAT, CDR2 FNYEAQ (reference sequence). The CDR3 is 13 amino acids. The CDR3 here is CASSPRGSGTQYF. In nucleotides, the CDR3 is TGTGCTAGCAGCCCCCGGGGGAGTGGTACGCAGTATTTT.

The chain recombines TRBV27 with TRBJ2-2; D not resolved. CDR3 length equals 14 residues. The V and J ends lost 2 bases and 4 bases respectively, with 8 bases between them. Germline V lookup: CDR1 MNHEY, CDR2 SMNVEV (reference sequence). The CDR3: CASSLEQLTGELFF. CDR3 sequence (DNA): TGTGCCAGCAGTTTAGAACAGCTCACCGGGGAGCTGTTTTTT.

This clone has just a few counts. Other DNA sequences in the same sample also yield this CDR3. The CDR3 DNA follows: TGCGCCAGCAGCTTGGGTCTGTACCAAGAGACCCAGTACTTC. Its translation is CASSLGLYQETQYF. The J gene is TRBJ2-5, the V gene TRBV5-1, with D unclear. CDR1 and CDR2 from the germline V gene are SGHRS and YFSETQ. V was cut by 0 bases and J by 0 bases, with 6 bases left in between. The CDR3 sequence is 14 residues long.